The rows below give T cell receptor beta chains drawn from one sample of a study of blood T cell repertoires in COVID-19. Here immunoSEQ multiplex PCR was the method, and the copy in TCRdb shows in-frame clones only, minus some. The sample includes around 120,000 clones, around 79% seen only once; the top ten take 2.5% to 3%. Source material: peripheral blood. The receptors shown here come from a man aged 50 or older with acute or convalescent COVID-19. CDR3s include the opening cysteine and the closing phenylalanine or tryptophan. D genes are given only for firm matches. Only some rows state a clone size, as once, few, many or a class for expanded clones.

D gene	V gene	clone size	J gene	CDR3 DNA	CDR3 protein
-	TRBV6-5	once	TRBJ1-2	TGTGCCAGCAGCCCCACTCTCGGCTACACCTTC	CASSPTLGYTF
TRBD2	TRBV7-3	-	TRBJ2-2	TGTGCCAGCAGCCCCTGGGCTAGCGGGGGATTGGCCGGGGAGCTGTTTTTT	CASSPWASGGLAGELFF
-	TRBV5-1	-	TRBJ2-7	TGCGCCAGCAGCTTACAGGGCCACGAGCAGTACTTC	CASSLQGHEQYF
TRBD2	TRBV6-1	once	TRBJ2-7	TGTGCCAGCAGTGAAGAGGCTAGCGGGGGACTTCCCTACGAGCAGTACTTC	CASSEEASGGLPYEQYF
TRBD1	TRBV7-2	once	TRBJ1-1	TGTGCCAGCAGCTTAGCCGTACCGGGACAGTGGGAGTCTTTCTTT	CASSLAVPGQWESFF
-	TRBV5-8	-	TRBJ1-3	TGTGCCAGCAGCCCCAGGGGATTCTCTGGAAACACCATATATTTT	CASSPRGFSGNTIYF
-	TRBV20-1	-	TRBJ1-1	TGCAGTGCTAGTTGGGGGGTTGACACTGAAGCTTTCTTT	CSASWGVDTEAFF
-	TRBV4-1	-	TRBJ2-7	TGCGCCAGCAGCCAAAAGGACACAAGCTCCTACGAGCAGTACTTC	CASSQKDTSSYEQYF
-	TRBV7-2	-	TRBJ1-2	TGTGCCAGCAGCTTATTAGACGGGGTAATGGGCTACACCTTC	CASSLLDGVMGYTF
TRBD1	TRBV18	-	TRBJ2-7	TGTGCCAGCTCACCAGGGACAGGGGCGGGCTACGAGCAGTACTTC	CASSPGTGAGYEQYF
TRBD1	TRBV19	few	TRBJ2-7	TGTGCCAGTAGTACCGACAGGGGGACCTACGAGCAGTACTTC	CASSTDRGTYEQYF
-	TRBV4-1	-	TRBJ2-7	TGCGCCAGCAGCCAAGATGGGGCAGGGAATTCCTACGAGCAGTACTTC	CASSQDGAGNSYEQYF
-	TRBV4-1	-	TRBJ2-7	TGCGCCAGCAGCCAAGCGGGAGTCTACGAGCAGTACTTC	CASSQAGVYEQYF
-	TRBV27	few	TRBJ2-1	TGTGCCAGCAGTTTATCTCCGTTCTATAGGCAGTTCTTC	CASSLSPFYRQFF
-	TRBV25-1	-	TRBJ1-1	TGTGCCAGCAGGAGATGGGACAATCTGAACACTGAAGCTTTCTTT	CASRRWDNLNTEAFF
-	TRBV28	-	TRBJ2-3	TGTGCCAGCAGTTTGTCTCTCCGGGATACGCAGTATTTT	CASSLSLRDTQYF
TRBD2	TRBV28	-	TRBJ2-1	TGTGCCAGCAGTCCTCTTCGCTTAGCGGGAGGGCCGAGTAAAAATGAGCAGTTCTTC	CASSPLRLAGGPSKNEQFF
TRBD2	TRBV24-1	-	TRBJ2-2	TGTGCCACCAGTGTTTTTTTAGCGGGGGGGCCCGGCGGGGAGCTGTTTTTT	CATSVFLAGGPGGELFF
-	TRBV9	-	TRBJ2-1	TGTGCCAGCAGCGCCCCACGAGGCCCCGGTGAGCAGTTCTTC	CASSAPRGPGEQFF
TRBD1	TRBV29-1	-	TRBJ1-4	TGCAGCGGTCGAAGGACGGGGACAGATGAAAAACTGTTTTTT	CSGRRTGTDEKLFF
TRBD1	TRBV29-1	-	TRBJ1-4	TGCAGCGTTTCCCCCTGGACAGGGAATGAAAAACTGTTTTTT	CSVSPWTGNEKLFF
TRBD1	TRBV19	-	TRBJ2-7	TGTGCCAGTAGTAGTCAGGGGGCAAACGAGCAGTACTTC	CASSSQGANEQYF
-	TRBV30	-	TRBJ1-3	TGTGCCTGGAGTCCGGGGGACTCTGGAAACACCATATATTTT	CAWSPGDSGNTIYF